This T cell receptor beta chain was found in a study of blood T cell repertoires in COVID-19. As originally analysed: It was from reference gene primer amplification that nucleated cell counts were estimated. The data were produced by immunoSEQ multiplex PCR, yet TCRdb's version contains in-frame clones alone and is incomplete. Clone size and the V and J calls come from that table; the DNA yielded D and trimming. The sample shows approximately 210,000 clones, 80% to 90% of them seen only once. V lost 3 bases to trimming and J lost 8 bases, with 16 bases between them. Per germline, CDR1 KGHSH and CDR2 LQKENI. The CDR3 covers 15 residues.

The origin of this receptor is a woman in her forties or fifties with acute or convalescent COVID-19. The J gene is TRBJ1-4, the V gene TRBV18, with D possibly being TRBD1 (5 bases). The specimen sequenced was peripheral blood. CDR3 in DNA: TGTGCCAGCTCACCCGAGGCAGGGCATTCGGAAAAACTGTTTTTT. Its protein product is CASSPEAGHSEKLFF.